The clone carrying this T cell receptor (beta chain) was recorded a few times. V was pared by 9 bases and J by 7 bases, with 13 bases between. The CDR3 extends over 11 amino acids. CDR1 and CDR2 from the germline V gene are WSHSY and SAAADI. Original processing notes: Amplification of reference gene primers was used by the study to estimate nucleated cell counts. The data were produced by immunoSEQ multiplex PCR, yet TCRdb's version contains in-frame clones alone and is incomplete. V, J and clone size are those of that table, while D and trimming were read from the DNA. The table shows roughly 230,000 clones, with about 80% occurring only once. This entry is derived from a study of blood T cell repertoires in COVID-19. Study-level background: Specimens from acute and convalescent COVID-19 originated in the United States, Italy and Spain. Nucleic acid was either cDNA or gDNA, and it came from T cells, B-cell-depleted T cells, or PBMCs.

The sequence derives from a man between 45 and 60 years old with active or convalescent COVID-19. Sequencing was carried out using peripheral blood. The V and J genes are TRBV10-2 and TRBJ2-7, with D perhaps matching TRBD2 (6 bases). Here the CDR3 DNA reads TGCGCCAGTAAAAGCCTAGCGGAGCAGTACTTC. It specifies CASKSLAEQYF.